This section outlines one T cell receptor (beta chain) sequence together with its context. Its antigen is not known. The data were obtained in a study of CXCR3-negative and CXCR3-positive naive CD8 T cells. Study-wide points: CXCR3-positive naive cells had more hydrophobic TRB CDR3s than CXCR3-negative naive cells.

From germline, CDR1 is ENHRY and CDR2 SYGVKD. CDR3 length: 12 residues. Preparation of TRB cDNA libraries relied on 5' RACE carrying UMI labels. TCRdb re-called the 5' RACE reads and catalogs CDR3 proteins one per entry, DNA excluded. The sample table includes 100,000 to 150,000 distinct CDR3 sequences. V and J are TRBV10-3 and TRBJ1-1. The sequence was obtained from a human donor in good health. Some clones in this sample may be carry-over from other donors' samples. The sample was naive CXCR3- CD8+ T cells from blood. Regarding subset: CD45RO-CCR7+CD27+CD95- naive CD8+ T cells lacking CXCR3 (TNR3-). The chain's CDR3 is CAISVENTEAFF.